This paragraph reports one T cell receptor beta chain. Residents of about two dozen US areas, aged about 18 to 95 years, made up the participants. Participants had their cohort set by participant-reported clinical history. This sample was included in a study of blood T cell repertoires in COVID-19. Study processing details: Quantification of nucleated cells was approximated via reference gene primer amplification. The assay was immunoSEQ multiplex PCR, and TCRdb's table has in-frame clones only and misses some. Clone size and V and J calls were adopted from that table, with D and trimming inferred from the DNA. This table holds some 300,000 clones, around 90% found once. Trimming stripped 4 bases from V and 2 bases from J, with 6 bases between. This CDR3 has 13 amino acids. Germline V gene data show CDR1 as LNHNV and CDR2 as YYDKDF (reference sequence).

The sample comprised PBMCs or T cells enriched from blood (not recorded which). The chain recombines TRBV15 with TRBJ2-1; D call uncertain. The TCR was taken from a woman aged 25 to 45 who had recovered from COVID-19. This CDR3 is CATSTVPYNEQFF. The DNA of the CDR3 is TGTGCCACCAGCACGGTTCCCTACAATGAGCAGTTCTTC.